This TCR beta chain emerged from a study of T cells in Graves' hyperthyroidism and ophthalmopathy. This clonotype was counted between two and nine times. Researchers took RNA transcripts and amplified the TCR beta CDR3 regions from them. The HTBI set primed first-round TCR CDR3 RT-PCR. Using its own MiXCR run on the multiplex PCR reads, TCRdb lists one record per CDR3 protein. This table holds 640,000 or so distinct CDR3 sequences, 12% to 15% found once. The length of the CDR3 is 15 residues. The V gene end was trimmed by 1 base and the J gene end by 4 bases; junction bases not matched to a gene: 4. CDR1 is SGHDN, CDR2 FVKESK, per germline.

The receptor was isolated from a woman aged 18 to 35 with Graves' ophthalmopathy. V and J are TRBV14 and TRBJ2-1; 7 nucleotides match TRBD2. The sample consisted of blood. The CDR3 sequence is CASSQVTGGYNEQFF. The CDR3 DNA reads as TGTGCCAGCAGCCAAGTAACGGGAGGATACAATGAGCAGTTCTTC.